The 21 T cell receptor beta chains in this list originate from one sample, sequenced in a study of cytomegalovirus exposure and HLA in healthy donors. Both 60 Vbeta primers and 13 Jbeta primers went into the PCR. Using immunoSEQ multiplex PCR, the repertoire was profiled, and TCRdb retains in-frame clones only, with some absent. The repertoire holds around 200,000 clones, with around 89% as singletons. Sequenced material: PBMCs. These receptors originate from a woman aged 18-29 years in good health and CMV-seronegative.

The chain uses TRBV5-1 and TRBJ2-2; D is perhaps TRBD2 (5 bases). This CDR3 region has 18 residues. Per the germline V gene, CDR1 is SGHRS and CDR2 is YFSETQ. Trimming removed 0 bases from V and 0 bases from J, with 15 bases in between. The CDR3 region is CASSLATNWIANTGELFF. The CDR3 DNA is TGCGCCAGCAGCTTGGCGACTAATTGGATCGCGAACACCGGGGAGCTGTTTTTT.

The rearrangement joins TRBV7-2 to TRBJ2-4, with D possibly TRBD1 on 6 matching bases. This CDR3 contains 11 residues. CDR1 is SGHTA, CDR2 FQGNSA, per germline. V lost 4 bases, J lost 8 bases, and 6 bases lay in between. The chain's CDR3 is CASSSGDIQYF. The CDR3, as DNA: TGTGCCAGCAGCTCAGGGGACATTCAGTACTTC.

The chain recombines TRBV20-1 with TRBJ1-1; no definite D call. The length of the CDR3 is 11 residues. CDR1 DFQATT and CDR2 SNEGSKA come from the germline V gene (reference sequence). V was pared by 5 bases and J by 1 base, with 5 bases between. Here the CDR3 DNA reads TGCAGTGCTCATCCGAACACTGAAGCTTTCTTT. It encodes CSAHPNTEAFF.

The genes are TRBV19 and TRBJ2-1; 10 bases fit TRBD2. The CDR3 totals 15 residues. The germline V gene has CDR1 LNHDA and CDR2 SQIVND (reference sequence). V shed 8 bases, J shed 4 bases, and the junction held 8 bases outside the gene matches. The DNA of the CDR3 is TGTGCCAGTGGCCGCCCTAGCGGGGGTTACAATGAGCAGTTCTTC. Translated, it gives CASGRPSGGYNEQFF. The full variable domain, in which reference TRBV19 and TRBJ2-1 provide the parts outside the CDR3, is DGGITQSPKYLFRKEGQNVTLSCEQNLNHDAMYWYRQDPGQGLRLIYYSQIVNDFQKGDIAEGYSVSREKKESFPLTVTSAQKNPTAFYLCASGRPSGGYNEQFFGPGTRLTVL.

The genes are TRBV19 and TRBJ2-7, with 8 bases that match TRBD2. The length of the CDR3 is 14 residues. The junction had 4 bases not matched to a gene; V was cut back by 3 bases and J by 3 bases. Germline lookup yields CDR1 LNHDA and CDR2 SQIVND (reference sequence). The CDR3 nucleotides are TGTGCCAGTAGTATCACGGGGGGGCTCTACGAGCAGTACTTC. Translation: CASSITGGLYEQYF. The variable domain in full, with the rest retrieved from reference TRBV19 and TRBJ2-7, is DGGITQSPKYLFRKEGQNVTLSCEQNLNHDAMYWYRQDPGQGLRLIYYSQIVNDFQKGDIAEGYSVSREKKESFPLTVTSAQKNPTAFYLCASSITGGLYEQYFGPGTRLTVT.

This clone was seen a single time. The genes are TRBV27 and TRBJ2-2; 9 nucleotides agree with TRBD2. Trimming cost V 4 bases and J 7 bases; bases outside gene matches: 10. The CDR3 covers 16 residues. Looked up from germline, CDR1 is MNHEY and CDR2 is SMNVEV (reference sequence). CDR3 protein: CASSSLAGVPGGELFF. CDR3 coding DNA: TGTGCCAGCAGTTCATTAGCGGGAGTGCCAGGCGGGGAGCTGTTTTTT.

The chain carries TRBV7-8 and TRBJ2-5; D gene unclear. V dropped 5 bases and J dropped 4 bases, with 11 bases sitting between them. Germline V gene data show CDR1 as SGHVS and CDR2 as FQNEAQ. CDR3 length: 13 residues. As DNA, the CDR3 is TGTGCCAGCAGCCTAGTGGCAGTAGAGACCCAGTACTTC. Encoded protein: CASSLVAVETQYF.

The genes are TRBV7-2 and TRBJ2-4; D might be TRBD1 (7 bases). This CDR3 has 15 residues. Germline V gives CDR1 SGHTA, CDR2 FQGNSA. With 2 bases removed from V and 8 bases from J, the gap between germline ends came to 16 bases. DNA of the CDR3: TGTGCCAGCAGCTTAAGCCGACAGGGAGGAGACATTCAGTACTTC. This sequence encodes CASSLSRQGGDIQYF.

The gene calls are TRBV10-3 and TRBJ2-7; TRBD1 matches at 7 bases. Germline lookup yields CDR1 ENHRY and CDR2 SYGVKD. This CDR3 is 16 amino acids long. Unmatched junction bases numbered 7, after V lost 0 bases and J lost 2 bases. The DNA of the CDR3 is TGTGCCATCAGTGAGTCGACAGGGCGGCCCCCCTACGAGCAGTACTTC. This gives the protein CAISESTGRPPYEQYF.

As for this clone: The sample holds other DNA sequences that translate to the same CDR3. The DNA for the CDR3 is TGCAGCGCGTCCCAAGAGACCCAGTACTTC. It translates to CSASQETQYF. The chain carries TRBV20-1 and TRBJ2-5; D gene ambiguous. Germline CDR1 reads DFQATT; CDR2 reads SNEGSKA (reference sequence). CDR3 length: 10 amino acids.

This sequence joins TRBV7-9 and TRBJ2-4; weak D call: TRBD1 (6 bases). The CDR3 loop spans 19 amino acids. The V end lost 2 bases, the J end lost 0 bases, and 20 bases lay between the germline ends. CDR1 is SEHNR, CDR2 FQNEAQ, per germline (reference sequence). The CDR3 loop is CASSLTERQGSVAKNIQYF. The CDR3 nucleotides are TGTGCCAGCAGCTTAACAGAGCGGCAGGGGAGTGTAGCCAAAAACATTCAGTACTTC.

The chain has TRBV5-5 and TRBJ1-2; 9 bases are a match to TRBD1. Germline CDR1 is SGHKS and CDR2 is YYEKEE (reference sequence). This CDR3 has 17 amino acids. V was pared by 4 bases and J by 7 bases, with 17 bases of the junction left unmatched. The CDR3 DNA reads as TGTGCCAGCAGCAACCGGGACAGGGATCCAAGCACTGGTGGCTACACCTTC. This codes for CASSNRDRDPSTGGYTF.

Of note for this clone: The same CDR3 can be traced to other DNA sequences in this sample. The V and J genes are TRBV6-1 and TRBJ1-2, with D unresolved. The V gene lost 3 bases and the J gene lost 7 bases, with 21 bases spanning the gap. The CDR3 has 16 amino acids. Per the germline V gene, CDR1 is MNHNS and CDR2 is SASEGT. DNA of the CDR3: TGTGCCAGCAGTGACTTAACTTTCGGGGTTTTAGGTGGCTACACCTTC. Amino acids: CASSDLTFGVLGGYTF.

The chain combines TRBV10-2 with TRBJ2-4, with D uncertain. V was pared by 10 bases and J by 2 bases, with 12 bases between. The germline CDR1 and CDR2 sequences are WSHSY and SAAADI. CDR3 length equals 13 residues. The CDR3 sequence: CANRGPTKNIQYF. In DNA, the CDR3 is TGCGCCAACCGTGGGCCGACCAAAAACATTCAGTACTTC.

This chain uses TRBV6-1 with TRBJ1-5; the D gene is possibly TRBD1 (6 bases). The V gene's germline CDR1 is MNHNS and CDR2 SASEGT. The CDR3 is 16 amino acids. V was pared by 4 bases and J by 0 bases, with 13 bases between. CDR3 DNA: TGTGCCAGCAGTGCGTGGACAGCATATAGCAATCAGCCCCAGCATTTT. Amino acid sequence: CASSAWTAYSNQPQHF.

For the CDR3, the DNA is TGTGCCAGCAGCTCGGGACAGGGGTTTACTGAAGCTTTCTTT. Translating it yields CASSSGQGFTEAFF. The chain combines TRBV7-3 with TRBJ1-1, with 10 bases fitting TRBD1. The CDR3 totals 14 residues. The junction had 4 bases not matched to a gene; V was cut back by 4 bases and J by 5 bases. Per germline, CDR1 SGHTA and CDR2 FQGTGA. Full variable domain (rest looked up from reference TRBV7-3 and TRBJ1-1): GAGVSQTPSNKVTEKGKYVELRCDPISGHTALYWYRQSLGQGPEFLIYFQGTGAADDSGLPNDRFFAVRPEGSVSTLKIQRTERGDSAVYLCASSSGQGFTEAFFGQGTRLTVV.

The genes are TRBV28 and TRBJ2-4; TRBD1 matches at 9 bases. Germline loops: CDR1 MDHEN, CDR2 SYDVKM. The CDR3 covers 15 residues. With V trimmed by 5 bases and J by 9 bases, 11 bases remained unmatched. The CDR3 nucleotides are TGTGCCAGCAGTGCCGCCGGGACAGGGTTTGGCATTCAGTACTTC. It specifies CASSAAGTGFGIQYF.

This clone was counted only a few times. J is TRBJ1-5 and V is TRBV6-6, with TRBD1 matching 8 bases. Per the germline V gene, CDR1 is MNHNY and CDR2 is SVGAGI (reference sequence). J was trimmed by 11 bases and V by 6 bases; bases with no gene match: 3. There are 11 residues in the CDR3. The CDR3: CASSETGAQHF. The CDR3 nucleotides are TGTGCCAGCAGCGAGACAGGGGCCCAGCATTTT.

This clone was seen a few times. The J gene is TRBJ1-5, the V gene TRBV4-3; TRBD1 matches at 9 bases. The length of the CDR3 is 15 residues. After removal of 3 bases from V and 2 bases from J, the junction contained 2 bases not matched to a gene. CDR1 and CDR2 (germline): LGHNA, YSLEER. The CDR3 DNA sequence: TGCGCCAGCAGCCACAGACAGGGGGGCAATCAGCCCCAGCATTTT. This translates into CASSHRQGGNQPQHF.

Only a few counts were recorded for this clone. The chain carries TRBV4-3 and TRBJ2-2; tentative D call: TRBD2 (7 bases). CDR3 length: 15 amino acids. The V gene's germline CDR1 is LGHNA and CDR2 YSLEER. Trimming removed 0 bases from V and 5 bases from J, with 10 bases in between. The CDR3 nucleotides are TGCGCCAGCAGCCAAGACAGGGGAGGGACCGGGGAGCTGTTTTTT. This encodes CASSQDRGGTGELFF.

The chain employs TRBV7-2 and TRBJ2-1; 9 nucleotides line up with TRBD1. V lost 0 bases and J lost 7; bases outside the gene matches: 7. CDR3 length: 16 residues. Germline CDR1 and CDR2: SGHTA and FQGNSA. The DNA of the CDR3 is TGTGCCAGCAGCTTAGCCTCCGGGACAGGGAAAAATGAGCAGTTCTTC. This encodes CASSLASGTGKNEQFF.